The rows below give T cell receptor beta chains drawn from one sample of a study of blood T cells in healthy people across ages. In TCRdb, the 5' RACE reads were re-called with MiXCR into one record per CDR3 protein. The sample has about 1,500,000 distinct CDR3 sequences; roughly 40% are singletons. The sample taken for sequencing was blood. These receptor sequences come from a woman aged 18-35 years in good health. CDR3s include the opening cysteine and the closing phenylalanine or tryptophan. Each record gives: J gene, clone size, V gene, D gene, CDR3 DNA, CDR3 protein. D genes are given only for firm matches. Rows give clone size only sometimes, using once, few, many, or a class for an expanded clone.

TRBJ2-3	.	TRBV7-8	.	TGTGCCAGCCACTCGATGGTGAGCACAGATACGCAGTATTTT	CASHSMVSTDTQYF
TRBJ2-7	few	TRBV2	TRBD1	TGTGCCAGCACCACAGGGGTCAATTCCTACGAGCAGTACTTC	CASTTGVNSYEQYF
TRBJ2-1	few	TRBV2	.	TGTGCCACTTTGGGGGGTGAGCAGTTCTTC	CATLGGEQFF
TRBJ1-4	.	TRBV29-1	.	TGCAGCGCTGGGAGGGGTGAAAAACTGTTTTTT	CSAGRGEKLFF
TRBJ2-7	.	TRBV12-3/TRBV12-4	.	TGTGCCAGCAGCGCCGGCGGACTTGTCGAGCAGTACTTC	CASSAGGLVEQYF
TRBJ2-1	.	TRBV6-2/TRBV6-3	TRBD2	TGTGCCAGCAGACTGGCGGGGGGGGGCGATGAGCAGTTCTTC	CASRLAGGGDEQFF
TRBJ2-6	.	TRBV29-1	.	TGCAGCGTTCAGAGGGACTCTGGGGCCAACGTCCTGACTTTC	CSVQRDSGANVLTF
TRBJ1-2	few	TRBV2	.	TGTGCCAGCAGTGAAGAGTCTGGGGACGGTGACTATGGCTACACCTTC	CASSEESGDGDYGYTF
TRBJ2-1	few	TRBV7-7	TRBD2	TGTGCTAGCAGCCCCGAGGGCGGGGGGGTAAATGAGCAGTTCTTC	CASSPEGGGVNEQFF
TRBJ2-7	few	TRBV5-1	.	TGCGCCAGCAGCTTGCCTGATACCTACGAGCAGTACTTC	CASSLPDTYEQYF
TRBJ2-4	few	TRBV19	.	TGTGCCAGTAAGCAGGGGACCAAAAACATTCAGTACTTC	CASKQGTKNIQYF
TRBJ1-5	.	TRBV3-1	TRBD1	TGTGCCAGGGAAAGGGGACAGGGCTATTACAATCAGCCCCAGCATTTT	CARERGQGYYNQPQHF
TRBJ2-3	.	TRBV7-6	.	TGTGCCAGCAGCTTAGAACTGGCGAACACAGATACGCAGTATTTT	CASSLELANTDTQYF
TRBJ1-6	.	TRBV30	.	TGTGCCTGGAAGGCGGCTAGCTCCTATAATTCACCCCTCCACTTT	CAWKAASSYNSPLHF
TRBJ1-5	.	TRBV20-1	.	TGCAGTGCTAGGCGGGCTCAGCCCCAGCATTTT	CSARRAQPQHF
TRBJ2-7	many	TRBV29-1	.	TGCAGCGTTGTTTGGACTAACCTCGGGGAGCAGTACTTC	CSVVWTNLGEQYF
TRBJ2-1	few	TRBV7-2	.	TGTGCCAGCAGCCCGGGACTCCGCCCCAATGAGCAGTTCTTC	CASSPGLRPNEQFF
TRBJ2-1	few	TRBV28	.	TGTGCCAGCAGTTTTGGGACCATGGGCCATGAGCAGTTCTTC	CASSFGTMGHEQFF
TRBJ1-2	.	TRBV29-1	.	TGCAGCACAACTCCTGCCGGGACAACCCTCTATGGCTACACCTTC	CSTTPAGTTLYGYTF
TRBJ2-7	.	TRBV5-1	.	TGCGCCAGCAGGTCTCTCGCGGGATATGGCGAGCAGTACTTC	CASRSLAGYGEQYF
TRBJ2-1	once	TRBV20-1	TRBD2	TGCAGTGCTCGCCTAGCGGACTCCTACAATGAGCAGTTCTTC	CSARLADSYNEQFF
TRBJ2-1	.	TRBV5-1	.	TGCGCCAGCAGCGCTACCGGGACAAACTACAATGAGCAGTTCTTC	CASSATGTNYNEQFF
TRBJ2-7	.	TRBV14	TRBD1	TGTGCCAGCAGCCAGCCGGGACAGGGGAAGTCCGAGCAGTACTTC	CASSQPGQGKSEQYF
TRBJ2-1	.	TRBV6-1	TRBD1	TGTGCCGTCCAGGGACAGTTCGGCTACAATGAGCAGTTCTTC	CAVQGQFGYNEQFF
TRBJ2-1	once	TRBV11-1	TRBD2	TGTGCCAGCAGCCCTCAGCGGGGGTCCTCCTACAATGAGCAGTTCTTC	CASSPQRGSSYNEQFF
TRBJ1-1	few	TRBV5-1	TRBD1	TGCGCCAGCAGCATCCAGGGGGCAACGTCTGAAGCTTTCTTT	CASSIQGATSEAFF
TRBJ2-7	.	TRBV3-1	.	TGTGCCAGCAGCCATCTCAGCGGGCCCTACTCCTACGAGCAGTACTTC	CASSHLSGPYSYEQYF
TRBJ1-4	few	TRBV5-1	.	TGCGCCAGCAGCTCGAATGGGGCCTCGGCTAATGAAAAACTGTTTTTT	CASSSNGASANEKLFF
TRBJ1-2	few	TRBV9	TRBD1	TGTGCCAGCAGCGTAGACGACAGGGTCTATGGCTACACCTTC	CASSVDDRVYGYTF
TRBJ2-7	.	TRBV7-9	TRBD1	TGTGCCAGCAGCCAAGGGACAGTTTCCTACGAGCAGTACTTC	CASSQGTVSYEQYF
TRBJ2-3	few	TRBV7-2	TRBD2	TGTGCCAGCATCGTAGCGGGGGCTGGGGATACGCAGTATTTT	CASIVAGAGDTQYF
TRBJ2-1	.	TRBV7-3	TRBD2	TGTGCCAGCAGCTTTTATCCCTCAACGGGAGGCAAATACAATGAGCAGTTCTTC	CASSFYPSTGGKYNEQFF
TRBJ1-2	few	TRBV7-2	.	TGTGCCAGCAGCTTAATGGGCTTCGCTGGCTACACCTTC	CASSLMGFAGYTF